This T cell receptor beta chain was recorded in a study of monozygotic twins with inflammatory bowel disease. As regards this clonotype: What it binds is not known.

Nested amplification of TCRalpha and TCRbeta cDNA involved two PCRs of around 15 and 10 cycles. TCRdb re-analyzed the 5' RACE reads; it lists each CDR3 protein once, without DNA. The table counts about 140,000 distinct CDR3 sequences; 1% to 1.5% lies in the top ten. CDR3 length equals 15 residues. From germline, CDR1 is MGHDK and CDR2 SYGVNS. Study outcomes and limitations: A single strong IBD-associated signal or clonotype was not supported by the findings.

The sequenced material came from blood. The chain links TRBV25-1 to TRBJ1-1; TCRdb returns TRBD1, unconfirmable since there is no DNA. The origin of this receptor is a human donor with ulcerative colitis or Crohn's disease, or a healthy co-twin of an affected twin (not recorded which). The CDR3 here is CASSEPQGASTEAFF. The full variable domain, completed using reference TRBV25-1 and TRBJ1-1, is EADIYQTPRYLVIGTGKKITLECSQTMGHDKMYWYQQDPGMELHLIHYSYGVNSTEKGDLSSESTVSRIRTEHFPLTLESARPSHTSQYLCASSEPQGASTEAFFGQGTRLTVV.